These 30 T cell receptor beta chains share one sample of origin, sequenced in a study of Graves' ophthalmopathy and Graves' hyperthyroidism. Amplified TCR beta CDR3 regions were obtained using RNA transcripts as template. First-round RT-PCR employed HTBI primers, with a second-round multiplex PCR after it. One entry per CDR3 protein, called by TCRdb with MiXCR from the multiplex PCR reads. The data contain approximately 1.2 million distinct CDR3 sequences, around a third of them singletons. The specimen was peripheral blood or thyroid tissue (not recorded which). These receptors all stem from an adult man with Graves' hyperthyroidism.

Of note for this clonotype: Since a much larger clone is just one base distant, this may be a read error. The V and J genes are TRBV19 and TRBJ2-6, with 10 bases matching TRBD2. The J segment lost 3 bases and the V segment lost 8 bases, leaving 10 bases of the junction unmatched. The CDR3 length is 17 residues. Germline-derived CDR1 and CDR2 are LNHDA and SQIVND (reference sequence). CDR3 loop: CASGRLAGDRGANVLTF. For the CDR3, the DNA is TGTGCCAGTGGTAGGCTAGCGGGAGATCGTGGGGCCAACGTCCTGACTTTC.

This clonotype has ten or more counts. V is TRBV6-5 and J is TRBJ2-5, with D tentatively TRBD2 (5 bases). CDR3 length: 12 amino acids. In germline, CDR1 is MNHEY, CDR2 SVGAGI. V dropped 7 bases and J dropped 4 bases, with 10 bases sitting between them. Here the CDR3 DNA reads TGTGCCAGCAACATAGAGGGAGAGACCCAGTACTTC. Its protein is CASNIEGETQYF.

Points on this clonotype: One junction end disagrees with the germline gene, perhaps due to a read error. As DNA, the CDR3 is TGTGCCACCAGTGAGACTACAGGGGAGAGCTCCTACAATGAGCAGCTCTTC. Translated: CATSETTGESSYNEQLF. The chain joins TRBV24-1 to TRBJ2-1, with 7 positions matching TRBD1. Germline V gene lookup returns CDR1 KGHDR and CDR2 SFDVKD. CDR3 length: 17 residues.

The rearrangement joins TRBV9 to TRBJ2-3; 9 bases align to TRBD2. J was trimmed by 0 bases and V by 1 base; bases with no gene match: 6. The length of the CDR3 is 17 residues. Germline CDR1 SGDLS, CDR2 YYNGEE. The CDR3 reads CASSVRASGASTDTQYF. CDR3 sequence (DNA): TGTGCCAGCAGCGTAAGGGCTAGCGGGGCTAGCACAGATACGCAGTATTTT.

The chain combines TRBV6-5 with TRBJ2-7, with 13 bases fitting TRBD2. Germline CDR1 reads MNHEY; CDR2 reads SVGAGI. The ends lost 5 bases at V and 0 bases at J; junction bases unmatched: 4. This CDR3 has 16 amino acids. In DNA form, the CDR3 reads TGTGCCAGCAGTCCGTGGACTAGCGGGAGCTCCTACGAGCAGTACTTC. Its protein is CASSPWTSGSSYEQYF.

The CDR3 here is CASRRDRGRGVFSTEAFF. The DNA of the CDR3 is TGTGCCAGCAGAAGGGACAGGGGGCGGGGGGTCTTCAGCACTGAAGCTTTCTTT. The chain carries TRBV7-2 and TRBJ1-1, with 12 nucleotides matching TRBD1. With 6 bases clipped from V and 4 bases from J, the junction kept 15 bases outside the gene matches. Germline assignment: CDR1 SGHTA and CDR2 FQGNSA. The length of the CDR3 is 18 residues.

This clonotype was seen repeatedly, ten times or more. V and J are TRBV6-5 and TRBJ1-1; no firm D call. Looked up from germline, CDR1 is MNHEY and CDR2 is SVGAGI. V dropped 6 bases and J dropped 5 bases, with 16 bases sitting between them. The CDR3 totals 14 residues. CDR3 protein: CASSPSGRGTEAFF. DNA of the CDR3: TGTGCCAGCAGCCCCTCCGGCCGTGGAACTGAAGCTTTCTTT.

This clonotype was seen repeatedly, ten times or more. The chain joins TRBV7-2 to TRBJ1-6; no firm D call. The length of the CDR3 is 17 residues. Trimming cost V 1 base and J 7 bases, with 17 bases left between them. In germline, CDR1 is SGHTA, CDR2 FQGNSA. This CDR3 reads CASSLVPGGSGNSPLHF. The CDR3 region has the DNA TGTGCCAGCAGCTTAGTACCCGGTGGCAGTGGGAATTCACCCCTCCACTTT.

The chain recombines TRBV7-2 with TRBJ2-2; 10 bases line up with TRBD2. Germline loops: CDR1 SGHTA, CDR2 FQGNSA. The CDR3 is made up of 18 amino acids. Losses at the gene ends were 0 bases for V and 2 bases for J; bases not matched to a gene: 6. CDR3 sequence: CASSLASGTSANTGELFF. The DNA of the CDR3 is TGTGCCAGCAGCTTAGCATCCGGGACTAGCGCAAACACCGGGGAGCTGTTTTTT.

This clonotype was seen at least ten times. This chain uses TRBV20-1 with TRBJ1-6; D may be TRBD1 (6 bases). This CDR3 spans 17 amino acids. Germline lookup yields CDR1 DFQATT and CDR2 SNEGSKA (reference sequence). Trimming took off 3 bases at V and 6 bases at J, with 21 bases between the two ends. CDR3 residues: CSASPPKPGVGNSPLHF. The CDR3 DNA sequence: TGCAGTGCTAGCCCCCCTAAGCCAGGGGTTGGTAATTCACCCCTCCACTTT.

There are many counts of this clonotype. The chain is built from TRBV19 and TRBJ1-1; maybe TRBD1 (5 bases). The CDR3 totals 14 residues. Per germline, CDR1 LNHDA and CDR2 SQIVND (reference sequence). Trimming took off 4 bases at V and 4 bases at J, with 13 bases between the two ends. CDR3 nucleotides: TGTGCCAGTAGTAAAGGAAGGGGTGGCACTGAAGCTTTCTTT. This translates into CASSKGRGGTEAFF.

In its sample, this clonotype was seen many times. V is TRBV7-2 and J is TRBJ2-6; 12 nucleotides line up with TRBD2. The ends lost 5 bases at V and 2 bases at J; junction bases unmatched: 7. Looked up from germline, CDR1 is SGHTA and CDR2 is FQGNSA. The CDR3 has 18 amino acids. The CDR3 spells CASSRGLAGKAGANVLTF. CDR3 DNA: TGTGCCAGCAGCCGCGGACTAGCGGGAAAGGCTGGGGCCAACGTCCTGACTTTC.

Regarding this clonotype: A read error may account for a junction end that differs from germline. V usage is TRBV7-2 and J usage is TRBJ1-6; TRBD1 matches 11 bases. Germline CDR1 reads SGHTA; CDR2 reads FQGNSA. The CDR3 loop spans 16 amino acids. CDR3 nucleotides: TGTGCCGGCAGCATAGGACAGGGGGCGAAAAATTCACCCCTCCACTTT. It is translated as CAGSIGQGAKNSPLHF.

J is TRBJ2-1 and V is TRBV29-1, with TRBD2 identical over 15 bases. Germline CDR1 reads SQVTM; CDR2 reads ANQGSEA. J gave up 15 bases and V 6 bases, and 9 bases lay outside the gene matches. The CDR3 loop spans 13 amino acids. CDR3 in DNA: TGCAGCGTCGGACTAGCGGGAGGGCCCGGTGGGTTCTTC. It translates to CSVGLAGGPGGFF.

Here the CDR3 reads CRPGQAETQYF. The CDR3 DNA is TGCAGGCCTGGACAGGCGGAGACCCAGTACTTC. The gene calls are TRBV29-1 and TRBJ2-5; 7 nucleotides agree with TRBD1. Germline V gives CDR1 SQVTM, CDR2 ANQGSEA. This CDR3 has 11 residues.

V and J are TRBV10-3 and TRBJ1-4, with 9 bases aligning to TRBD1. Germline V lookup: CDR1 ENHRY, CDR2 SYGVKD. The V segment lost 8 bases and the J segment 8 bases; nucleotides outside the gene matches: 6. This CDR3 spans 13 amino acids. The CDR3 spells CAIGAGTGEKLFF. The CDR3 DNA follows: TGTGCCATCGGGGCCGGGACAGGGGAAAAACTGTTTTTT.

In this sample, this clonotype turned up many times. The genes are TRBV20-1 and TRBJ2-5; D may correspond to TRBD1 or TRBD2 (5 bases each). Trimming left V 5 bases short and J 1 base short, with 11 bases between. CDR1 and CDR2 (germline): DFQATT, SNEGSKA (reference sequence). The CDR3 covers 13 residues. In DNA, the CDR3 is TGCAGTGCTGGGGAAGGGACCCAAGAGACCCAGTACTTC. Translation gives CSAGEGTQETQYF.

The chain recombines TRBV7-8 with TRBJ2-2; D is ambiguous. CDR3 length equals 18 residues. Germline V gene data show CDR1 as SGHVS and CDR2 as FQNEAQ. Trimming removed 5 bases from V and 4 bases from J, with 23 bases in between. CDR3 coding DNA: TGTGCCAGCAGCATAGTAATATCCGGGCCAAATCCCACCGGGGAGCTGTTTTTT. Encoded protein: CASSIVISGPNPTGELFF.

The chain employs TRBV6-1 and TRBJ2-7; weak D call: TRBD1 (6 bases). The germline V gene has CDR1 MNHNS and CDR2 SASEGT. V gave up 4 bases and J gave up 9 bases, with 16 bases separating them. The length of the CDR3 is 13 residues. The CDR3, as DNA: TGTGCCAGCAGTGGGACAGTCGGCTCGGTGCAGTACTTC. Amino acid sequence: CASSGTVGSVQYF.

J is TRBJ2-7 and V is TRBV29-1; D possibly corresponds to TRBD2 (5 bases). The CDR3 length is 11 residues. Per the germline V gene, CDR1 is SQVTM and CDR2 is ANQGSEA. The V end was cut by 0 bases, the J end by 7 bases, with 7 bases between. CDR3 bases: TGCAGCGTTGAAGACGGGGTTGAGCAGTACTTC. Protein: CSVEDGVEQYF.

This chain connects TRBV10-3 to TRBJ2-3; D unclear. The CDR3 extends over 15 amino acids. Deletions cut 0 bases from V and 2 bases from J, with 9 bases between. The germline V gene has CDR1 ENHRY and CDR2 SYGVKD. CDR3 sequence: CAISESGADTDTQYF. DNA of the CDR3: TGTGCCATCAGTGAGTCAGGTGCAGACACAGATACGCAGTATTTT.

This clonotype was detected a few times. This chain links TRBV7-2 with TRBJ2-7, with D tentatively TRBD2 (6 bases). This CDR3 is 16 amino acids long. Trimming pared 5 bases from V and 0 bases from J, leaving 17 bases between. Per the germline V gene, CDR1 is SGHTA and CDR2 is FQGNSA. The CDR3 protein is CASSHSAGWNSYEQYF. In DNA, the CDR3 is TGTGCCAGCAGCCATTCAGCGGGTTGGAACTCCTACGAGCAGTACTTC.

This clonotype was seen ten or more times. The chain couples TRBV11-2 to TRBJ2-5; 8 bases fit TRBD1. This CDR3 is 15 amino acids long. Germline CDR1 reads SGHAT; CDR2 reads FQNNGV. V lost 1 base and J lost 5; bases outside the gene matches: 6. CDR3 sequence reads: CASSLAGRGRETQYF. Here the CDR3 DNA reads TGTGCCAGCAGCTTAGCTGGCAGGGGGCGTGAGACCCAGTACTTC.

This clonotype was counted ten times or more. The chain has TRBV29-1 and TRBJ2-7; tentatively, D is TRBD1 (5 bases). The germline V gene encodes CDR1 SQVTM and CDR2 ANQGSEA. V was pared by 8 bases and J by 2 bases, with 13 bases between. The length of the CDR3 is 12 residues. CDR3 in DNA: TGCAGCTATAAGCAGGGTACCTACGAGCAGTACTTC. As protein: CSYKQGTYEQYF.

The chain combines TRBV24-1 with TRBJ2-3; possible D gene TRBD1, 6 bases. The length of the CDR3 is 14 residues. V was clipped by 6 bases and J by 2 bases, with 11 bases between them. Germline-derived CDR1 and CDR2 are KGHDR and SFDVKD. This CDR3 reads CATSSDSNTDTQYF. CDR3 coding DNA: TGTGCCACCAGTTCGGACAGTAACACAGATACGCAGTATTTT.

This clonotype was recorded a few times. The rearrangement links TRBV7-9 to TRBJ1-2; TRBD1 matches at 9 bases. V was clipped by 5 bases and J by 3 bases; unmatched bases: 4. The CDR3 covers 14 residues. Germline loops: CDR1 SEHNR, CDR2 FQNEAQ (reference sequence). CDR3 in amino acids: CASSTRTGDYGYTF. The CDR3 DNA reads as TGTGCCAGCAGCACACGGACAGGGGACTATGGCTACACCTTC.

On this clonotype itself: Just one base apart from a much larger clone, this may be a read error. This rearrangement joins TRBV5-1 to TRBJ2-5, with unresolved D. Germline values: CDR1 SGHRS, CDR2 YFSETQ. The CDR3 sequence is 13 residues long. The germline V and J ends were trimmed by 0 bases and 5 bases, with 8 bases remaining between them. The CDR3: CASSLAEWETQYF. In nucleotides, the CDR3 is TGCGCCAGCAGCTTGGCCGAGTGGGAGACCCAGTACTTC.

The rearrangement links TRBV10-3 to TRBJ2-7, with D perhaps matching TRBD2 (6 bases). The CDR3 runs to 14 residues. Germline CDR1 ENHRY, CDR2 SYGVKD. Trimming shortened V by 7 bases and J by 6 bases, and 19 bases separated the two germline ends. In DNA form, the CDR3 reads TGTGCCATCAAGGGGACTGACCAGGGTACCGAGCAGTACTTC. It yields the protein CAIKGTDQGTEQYF.

V usage is TRBV24-1 and J usage is TRBJ2-5; TRBD1 matches at 10 bases. This CDR3 has 17 amino acids. Germline CDR1 is KGHDR and CDR2 is SFDVKD. V lost 1 base to trimming and J lost 2 bases; unmatched junction nucleotides: 6. The CDR3 sequence is CATSDLGTGVLQETQYF. CDR3 DNA: TGTGCCACCAGTGATTTAGGGACAGGGGTTCTGCAAGAGACCCAGTACTTC.

The chain recombines TRBV19 with TRBJ1-5; no firm D call. The CDR3 length is 12 residues. Trimming removed 5 bases from V and 5 bases from J, with 7 bases in between. Germline V gene sequence: CDR1 LNHDA, CDR2 SQIVND (reference sequence). The CDR3 nucleotides are TGTGCCAGTAGTGCCTTAGATCAGCCCCAGCATTTT. Translation gives CASSALDQPQHF.